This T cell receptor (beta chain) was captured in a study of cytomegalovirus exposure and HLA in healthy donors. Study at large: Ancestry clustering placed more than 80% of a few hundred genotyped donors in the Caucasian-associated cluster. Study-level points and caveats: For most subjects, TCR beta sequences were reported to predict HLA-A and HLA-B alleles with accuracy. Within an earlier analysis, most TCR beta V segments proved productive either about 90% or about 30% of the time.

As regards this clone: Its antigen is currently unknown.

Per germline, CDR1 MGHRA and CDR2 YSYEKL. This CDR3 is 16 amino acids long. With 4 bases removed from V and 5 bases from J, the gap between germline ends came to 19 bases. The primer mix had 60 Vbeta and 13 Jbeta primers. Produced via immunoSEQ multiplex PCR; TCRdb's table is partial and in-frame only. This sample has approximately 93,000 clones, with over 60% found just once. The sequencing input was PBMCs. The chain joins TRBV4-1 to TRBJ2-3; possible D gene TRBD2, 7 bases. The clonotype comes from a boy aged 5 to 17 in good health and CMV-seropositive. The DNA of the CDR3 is TGCGCCAGCAGCCCACTCCACGGGGGGCGCGGAGATACGCAGTATTTT. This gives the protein CASSPLHGGRGDTQYF.